A selection of T cell receptor beta chains follows, all from one sample in a study of control samples from healthy donors and cancer patients. The repertoire was sequenced with immunoSEQ multiplex PCR; TCRdb's copy has only in-frame clones and lacks some. The table includes more than 150,000 clones, 92% detected once. Source material: blood. Receptors were obtained from a woman in her twenties or thirties in good health. Both conserved end residues are part of each CDR3. The D gene is left open where the match is weak. The size field is filled for only some rows; it gives once, few, many or a size class.

cdr3_length: 14
v_call: TRBV5-1
d_call: .
j_call: TRBJ2-3
clone_size: .
cdr3_nt: TGCGCCAGCAGCTCAGGGACAAACACAGATACGCAGTATTTT
cdr3_aa: CASSSGTNTDTQYF

cdr3_length: 16
v_call: TRBV5-1
d_call: .
j_call: TRBJ2-6
clone_size: .
cdr3_nt: TGCGCCAGCAGCTCTTTAGAGGGCTCTGGGGCCAACGTCCTGACTTTC
cdr3_aa: CASSSLEGSGANVLTF

cdr3_length: 13
v_call: TRBV19
d_call: .
j_call: TRBJ1-1
clone_size: .
cdr3_nt: TGTGCCAGTAGTATAACGGGACACACTGAAGCTTTCTTT
cdr3_aa: CASSITGHTEAFF

cdr3_length: 16
v_call: TRBV4-1
d_call: TRBD1
j_call: TRBJ2-7
clone_size: .
cdr3_nt: TGCGCCAGCAGCCAAAAACCACAGGGGCCTCCCTACGAGCAGTACTTC
cdr3_aa: CASSQKPQGPPYEQYF

cdr3_length: 17
v_call: TRBV7-2
d_call: .
j_call: TRBJ1-2
clone_size: .
cdr3_nt: TGTGCCAGCAGCTCTTTAGCTTATTGGGACAACAACTATGGCTACACCTTC
cdr3_aa: CASSSLAYWDNNYGYTF

cdr3_length: 13
v_call: TRBV28
d_call: TRBD1
j_call: TRBJ1-1
clone_size: .
cdr3_nt: TGTGCCAGCATCCACAGGGGGCTCACTGAAGCTTTCTTT
cdr3_aa: CASIHRGLTEAFF

cdr3_length: 14
v_call: TRBV3-1/TRBV3-2
d_call: TRBD2
j_call: TRBJ2-1
clone_size: few
cdr3_nt: TGTGCCAGCAGTCGCGCGGGACTAGAGGGTGAGCAGTTCTTC
cdr3_aa: CASSRAGLEGEQFF

cdr3_length: 15
v_call: TRBV6-4
d_call: TRBD2
j_call: TRBJ2-3
clone_size: .
cdr3_nt: TGTGCCAGCAGTAAGACTAGCGTTTCATCAGATACGCAGTATTTT
cdr3_aa: CASSKTSVSSDTQYF

cdr3_length: 13
v_call: TRBV10-3
d_call: .
j_call: TRBJ1-1
clone_size: .
cdr3_nt: TGTGCCATCAGTGAGTCGCCGAACACTGAAGCTTTCTTT
cdr3_aa: CAISESPNTEAFF

cdr3_length: 12
v_call: TRBV12-3/TRBV12-4
d_call: TRBD1
j_call: TRBJ2-7
clone_size: .
cdr3_nt: TGTGCCAGCAGTTACAGGGGGTACGAGCAGTACTTC
cdr3_aa: CASSYRGYEQYF